The 28 T cell receptor beta chains in this list originate from one sample, sequenced in a study of human T cells and chemical hapten exposure. Time point meaning: pre-sensitization, week 0. The treatment here: therapeutic diphenylcyclopropenone sensitization with weekly scalp DPC. TCRdb independently ran MiXCR on the RACE reads; one entry per CDR3 protein. The sample lists roughly 64,000 distinct CDR3 sequences, approximately 11% occurring once. This sample comprised whole blood, obtained in connection with sensitization to the hapten diphenylcyclopropenone (DPC). The receptor source for this set is a woman aged 40 to 50 with alopecia areata. Some clones in this sample may be carry-over from other donors' samples.

CDR3 sequence: CASSSVGTGSSNQPQHF. CDR3 bases: TGTGCCAGCAGTTCCGTAGGGACAGGGAGTAGCAATCAGCCCCAGCATTTT. The chain couples TRBV6-6 to TRBJ1-5; 9 bases line up with TRBD1. This CDR3 has 17 residues. J gave up 0 bases and V 4 bases, and 7 bases lay outside the gene matches. Germline V lookup: CDR1 MNHNY, CDR2 SVGAGI (reference sequence).

The chain uses TRBV5-5 and TRBJ1-1; maybe TRBD1 (6 bases). This CDR3 spans 16 amino acids. Trimming left V 5 bases short and J 0 bases short, with 17 bases between. Per germline, CDR1 SGHKS and CDR2 YYEKEE (reference sequence). The CDR3 loop reads CASSPGPTGLNTEAFF. Written as DNA, the CDR3 is TGTGCCAGCAGTCCGGGCCCGACAGGATTGAACACTGAAGCTTTCTTT.

This clonotype was found a few times. One end of the junction varies from germline; a read error may be responsible. The rearrangement uses TRBV6-2 or TRBV6-3 and TRBJ2-5, with D uncertain. The CDR3 has 11 amino acids. Looked up from germline, CDR1 is MNHEY and CDR2 is SVGEGT. CDR3 loop: CASSYVAGLWF. The DNA for the CDR3 is TGTGCCAGCAGTTACGTGGCAGGCCTCTGGTTC.

This clonotype was seen ten or more times. The CDR3 loop reads CASSQDASSYEQYF. The DNA for the CDR3 is TGCGCCAGCAGCCAGGACGCGAGCTCCTACGAGCAGTACTTC. The gene calls are TRBV5-1 and TRBJ2-7; D gene uncertain. The germline CDR1 and CDR2 sequences are SGHRS and YFSETQ. V dropped 4 bases and J dropped 0 bases, with 11 bases sitting between them. This CDR3 is built from 14 residues.

This sequence joins TRBV7-3 and TRBJ1-1; D is uncertain. Germline CDR1 reads SGHTA; CDR2 reads FQGTGA. The CDR3 has 14 amino acids. V lost 0 bases and J 0 bases, leaving 5 bases between the germline ends. The CDR3 bases are TGTGCCAGCAGCTTAACCCGCTTGAACACTGAAGCTTTCTTT. Encoded protein: CASSLTRLNTEAFF.

On this clonotype: This may stem from a read error, because a much larger clone lies one nucleotide away. This chain connects TRBV9 to TRBJ2-1, with D perhaps matching TRBD2 (5 bases). Germline CDR1 SGDLS, CDR2 YYNGEE. The length of the CDR3 is 14 residues. The CDR3 DNA follows: TGTGCCAGCGCCTTAGCTAGCTCCTACAGTGAGCAGTTCTTC. It encodes CASALASSYSEQFF.

This clonotype was recorded many times. The chain uses TRBV6-5 and TRBJ2-3; D remains unclear. V was clipped by 6 bases and J by 2 bases, with 15 bases between them. This CDR3 spans 15 amino acids. Germline V lookup: CDR1 MNHEY, CDR2 SVGAGI. Here the CDR3 reads CASRRSPHHTDTQYF. Here the CDR3 DNA reads TGTGCCAGCAGGAGGTCTCCGCACCACACAGATACGCAGTATTTT.

The chain employs TRBV5-4 and TRBJ1-3, with no clear D. The CDR3 is 16 amino acids. Germline-derived CDR1 and CDR2 are SGHNT and YYREEE (reference sequence). V lost 3 bases and J 5 bases, leaving 18 bases between the germline ends. In nucleotides, the CDR3 is TGTGCCAGCAGCTATACCCTGGAGGGTTACAGAAACACCATATATTTT. This sequence encodes CASSYTLEGYRNTIYF. Supplemented by reference TRBV5-4 and TRBJ1-3, the full variable domain reads ETGVTQSPTHLIKTRGQQVTLRCSSQSGHNTVSWYQQALGQGPQFIFQYYREEENGRGNFPPRFSGLQFPNYSSELNVNALELDDSALYLCASSYTLEGYRNTIYFGEGSWLTVV.

This clonotype was counted a few times. The CDR3: CASSLAESAGSSYNEQFF. CDR3 DNA: TGTGCCAGCAGCTTAGCGGAGTCGGCAGGGAGCTCCTACAATGAGCAGTTCTTC. This chain connects TRBV7-9 to TRBJ2-1, with D tentatively TRBD1 or TRBD2 (5 bases each). This CDR3 comprises 18 residues. Germline CDR1 reads SEHNR; CDR2 reads FQNEAQ (reference sequence). Trimming shortened V by 0 bases and J by 0 bases, and 15 bases separated the two germline ends. Supplemented by reference TRBV7-9 and TRBJ2-1, the full variable domain reads DTGVSQNPRHKITKRGQNVTFRCDPISEHNRLYWYRQTLGQGPEFLTYFQNEAQLEKSRLLSDRFSAERPKGSFSTLEIQRTEQGDSAMYLCASSLAESAGSSYNEQFFGPGTRLTVL.

This clonotype was seen at least ten times. V is TRBV7-9 and J is TRBJ2-1; unclear D gene. With 5 bases removed from V and 5 bases from J, the gap between germline ends came to 4 bases. Germline V CDR1 and CDR2: SEHNR, FQNEAQ (reference sequence). The CDR3 loop spans 11 amino acids. CDR3 DNA sequence: TGTGCCAGCAGCCGTGACAATGAGCAGTTCTTC. Translated: CASSRDNEQFF.

This clonotype was observed at least ten times. In DNA, the CDR3 is TGTGCCAGCAGTTCGAACAGGGGCTACGAGCAGTACTTC. Translated: CASSSNRGYEQYF. This sequence joins TRBV2 and TRBJ2-7; 7 bases fit TRBD1. The V gene's germline CDR1 is SNHLY and CDR2 FYNNEI. The V gene end was trimmed by 5 bases and the J gene end by 3 bases; junction bases not matched to a gene: 4. This CDR3 is 13 amino acids long. Full variable domain (missing parts from reference TRBV2 and TRBJ2-7): EPEVTQTPSHQVTQMGQEVILRCVPISNHLYFYWYRQILGQKVEFLVSFYNNEISEKSEIFDDQFSVERPDGSNFTLKIRSTKLEDSAMYFCASSSNRGYEQYFGPGTRLTVT.

The chain is built from TRBV5-1 and TRBJ1-3, with D possibly being TRBD1 (5 bases). CDR1 SGHRS and CDR2 YFSETQ come from the germline V gene. Trimming stripped 3 bases from V and 0 bases from J, with 10 bases between. The CDR3 sequence is 15 residues long. Written as DNA, the CDR3 is TGCGCCAGCAGCTCCGGGGCCAACTCTGGAAACACCATATATTTT. Translation: CASSSGANSGNTIYF.

The rearrangement joins TRBV29-1 to TRBJ2-1; TRBD2 aligns across 11 bases. Germline V gene sequence: CDR1 SQVTM, CDR2 ANQGSEA. V trimming: 7 bases; J trimming: 9 bases; junction bases outside the gene matches: 17. This CDR3 comprises 16 residues. This CDR3 is CSGERLAGGIKGEQFF. DNA for the CDR3: TGCAGCGGGGAAAGGCTAGCGGGAGGCATCAAGGGTGAGCAGTTCTTC.

This clonotype was seen many times. The CDR3 DNA is TGTGCCAGCAGCTCTCCGAGCGGGACCTACGAGCAGTACTTC. Its protein is CASSSPSGTYEQYF. V and J are TRBV28 and TRBJ2-7, with 7 bases matching TRBD2. Germline V gene sequence: CDR1 MDHEN, CDR2 SYDVKM. The CDR3 loop spans 14 amino acids. The V gene end was trimmed by 6 bases and the J gene end by 2 bases; junction bases not matched to a gene: 7. Full variable domain (outside the CDR3, taken from reference TRBV28 and TRBJ2-7): DVKVTQSSRYLVKRTGEKVFLECVQDMDHENMFWYRQDPGLGLRLIYFSYDVKMKEKGDIPEGYSVSREKKERFSLILESASTNQTSMYLCASSSPSGTYEQYFGPGTRLTVT.

V gene TRBV29-1 combines with J gene TRBJ1-3; D possibly corresponds to TRBD1 (5 bases). V lost 7 bases to trimming and J lost 2 bases, with 15 bases between them. This CDR3 contains 14 residues. The germline gives CDR1 SQVTM, CDR2 ANQGSEA. Here the CDR3 reads CSASLTVTGNTIYF. CDR3 in DNA: TGCAGCGCTTCCTTGACAGTCACTGGAAACACCATATATTTT.

The chain recombines TRBV5-4 with TRBJ2-5; D possibly uses TRBD1 or TRBD2 (5 bases each). The CDR3 sequence is 13 residues long. The V and J ends lost 7 bases and 3 bases respectively, with 13 bases between them. Germline-derived CDR1 and CDR2 are SGHNT and YYREEE (reference sequence). Written as DNA, the CDR3 is TGTGCCAGCGGGACCCCAGGCGAAGAGACCCAGTACTTC. This sequence encodes CASGTPGEETQYF.

This clonotype was counted a few times. As DNA, the CDR3 is TGTGCCAGCAGCGTAGAAGCTAGCAGATACACAGATACGCAGTATTTT. Its protein product is CASSVEASRYTDTQYF. This chain links TRBV9 with TRBJ2-3; TRBD2 is a possible D gene (5 bases). Germline values: CDR1 SGDLS, CDR2 YYNGEE. The CDR3 consists of 16 residues. Trimming cost V 0 bases and J 2 bases, with 13 bases left between them.

This clonotype was recorded at least ten times. V and J are TRBV10-3 and TRBJ1-2; tentative D call: TRBD1 (5 bases). The V gene's germline CDR1 is ENHRY and CDR2 SYGVKD. V was pared by 7 bases and J by 4 bases, with 13 bases between. This CDR3 contains 13 residues. The CDR3 loop reads CAITRDGVYGYTF. The CDR3 region has the DNA TGTGCCATCACTAGGGACGGAGTCTATGGCTACACCTTC.

This chain connects TRBV27 to TRBJ2-1; maybe TRBD1 (6 bases). Germline CDR1 and CDR2: MNHEY and SMNVEV (reference sequence). This CDR3 has 13 residues. V lost 6 bases to trimming and J lost 7 bases, with 13 bases between them. CDR3 nucleotides: TGTGCCAGCAGGAAACAGGGAGTTAATGAGCAGTTCTTC. Protein sequence: CASRKQGVNEQFF.

This clonotype showed up many times. The chain has TRBV4-3 and TRBJ2-3; D gene uncertain. Trimming left V 4 bases short and J 2 bases short, with 7 bases between. CDR1 and CDR2 from the germline V gene are LGHNA and YSLEER. The CDR3 runs to 13 residues. CDR3 sequence reads: CASSPRTTDTQYF. The CDR3 DNA follows: TGCGCCAGCAGCCCTCGAACCACAGATACGCAGTATTTT.

The chain links TRBV11-2 to TRBJ2-3, with D unclear. This CDR3 is built from 14 residues. V lost 1 base and J lost 2, with 7 bases in between. Germline-derived CDR1 and CDR2 are SGHAT and FQNNGV. The CDR3: CASSLVLFTDTQYF. The CDR3, as DNA: TGTGCCAGCAGCTTAGTACTTTTCACAGATACGCAGTATTTT.

Many counts were recorded for this clonotype. This sequence joins TRBV18 and TRBJ2-7, with a weak D call TRBD2 (6 bases). Trimming cost V 8 bases and J 4 bases, with 21 bases left between them. From germline, CDR1 is KGHSH and CDR2 LQKENI. This CDR3 is built from 15 residues. The CDR3 coding sequence is TGTGCCAGCAGACTAAGCGCGGGACGCCTTTACGAGCAGTACTTC. It is translated as CASRLSAGRLYEQYF.

This clonotype was counted at least ten times. V gene TRBV6-2 or TRBV6-3 combines with J gene TRBJ2-1, with no clear D. Between the trimmed V and J ends, which lost 6 bases and 8 bases, there was a span of 11 bases. The CDR3 extends over 12 amino acids. Germline values: CDR1 MNHEY, CDR2 SVGEGT. As DNA, the CDR3 is TGTGCCAGCAGCCCGGGCCTCCATGAGCAGTTCTTC. Its translation: CASSPGLHEQFF.

The chain has TRBV7-2 and TRBJ2-3, with TRBD2 matching over 10 bases. Germline CDR1 reads SGHTA; CDR2 reads FQGNSA. Losses at the gene ends were 3 bases for V and 2 bases for J; bases not matched to a gene: 8. This CDR3 is built from 17 residues. The CDR3 DNA is TGTGCCAGCAGCTTGGGTTCGAGCGGGAGGGTCACAGATACGCAGTATTTT. This sequence encodes CASSLGSSGRVTDTQYF.

This clonotype was counted only a few times. The chain couples TRBV3-1 to TRBJ2-2, with a possible D match to TRBD1 (5 bases). Per the germline V gene, CDR1 is LGHDT and CDR2 is YNNKEL (reference sequence). The ends were cut back, 2 bases at V and 1 base at J, with 8 bases in the middle. CDR3 length: 15 amino acids. The CDR3 here is CASSQQGLNTGELFF. CDR3 sequence (DNA): TGTGCCAGCAGCCAACAGGGATTGAACACCGGGGAGCTGTTTTTT.

This clonotype was picked up a small number of times. The chain links TRBV28 to TRBJ1-1; a possible D gene is TRBD1 (6 bases). V was pared by 6 bases and J by 0 bases, with 11 bases between. CDR1 MDHEN and CDR2 SYDVKM come from the germline V gene. The CDR3 is 14 amino acids. CDR3 residues: CASSPGAMNTEAFF. Written as DNA, the CDR3 is TGTGCCAGCAGCCCGGGGGCCATGAACACTGAAGCTTTCTTT. The entire variable domain, with the rest obtained from reference TRBV28 and TRBJ1-1, is as follows: DVKVTQSSRYLVKRTGEKVFLECVQDMDHENMFWYRQDPGLGLRLIYFSYDVKMKEKGDIPEGYSVSREKKERFSLILESASTNQTSMYLCASSPGAMNTEAFFGQGTRLTVV.

This clonotype was picked up one time. The chain carries TRBV5-1 and TRBJ1-2; 8 bases map to TRBD1. This CDR3 comprises 14 residues. The ends lost 4 bases at V and 6 bases at J; junction bases unmatched: 8. Germline lookup yields CDR1 SGHRS and CDR2 YFSETQ. CDR3 nucleotides: TGCGCCAGCAGCCGAGAGACAGGGGTGGATGGCTACACCTTC. Its translation is CASSRETGVDGYTF.

This sequence joins TRBV5-6 and TRBJ2-3; D call uncertain. CDR3 length: 17 amino acids. Trimming removed 9 bases from V and 1 base from J, with 24 bases in between. CDR1 SGHDT and CDR2 YYEEEE come from the germline V gene. The CDR3 DNA follows: TGTGCCACCAACAAGGAGACTGGCATGTGGGGCACAGATACGCAGTATTTT. The encoded protein is CATNKETGMWGTDTQYF.